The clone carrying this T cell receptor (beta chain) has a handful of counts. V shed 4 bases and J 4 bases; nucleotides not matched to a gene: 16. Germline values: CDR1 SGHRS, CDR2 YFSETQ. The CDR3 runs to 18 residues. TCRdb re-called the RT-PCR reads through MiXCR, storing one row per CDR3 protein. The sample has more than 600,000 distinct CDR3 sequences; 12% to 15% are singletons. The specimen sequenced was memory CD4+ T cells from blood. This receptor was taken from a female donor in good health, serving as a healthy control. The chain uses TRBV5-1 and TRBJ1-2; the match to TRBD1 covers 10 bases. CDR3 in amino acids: CASSPTTGGASIGYGYTF. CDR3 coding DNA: TGCGCCAGCAGCCCGACGACAGGGGGCGCGTCTATAGGCTATGGCTACACCTTC.